Listed here are 31 T cell receptor beta chains from one sample, sequenced in a study of Graves' ophthalmopathy and Graves' hyperthyroidism. Transcripts of RNA were the source for amplifying TCR beta CDR3 regions. HTBI-primed first-round RT-PCR preceded second-round multiplex PCR. TCRdb re-called the multiplex PCR reads with MiXCR, one entry per CDR3 protein. The sample holds some 380,000 distinct CDR3 sequences, 15% seen once. Sequencing was performed on peripheral blood. The source is a young woman with stable Graves' hyperthyroidism.

This clonotype occurred a few times. The chain recombines TRBV13 with TRBJ2-5; D gene ambiguous. Germline CDR1 and CDR2: PRHDT and FYEKMQ (reference sequence). This CDR3 is built from 14 residues. V was trimmed by 4 bases and J by 3 bases, leaving 12 bases between them. The CDR3 sequence: CASSSLGREETQYF. DNA of the CDR3: TGTGCCAGCAGCTCTCTGGGAAGGGAAGAGACCCAGTACTTC.

This clonotype was observed many times. The V and J genes are TRBV20-1 and TRBJ1-6; TRBD1 matches at 8 bases. V was clipped by 6 bases and J by 2 bases; unmatched bases: 6. In germline, CDR1 is DFQATT, CDR2 SNEGSKA (reference sequence). The length of the CDR3 is 15 residues. CDR3 residues: CSARTGGAYNSPLHF. CDR3 bases: TGCAGTGCAAGAACAGGGGGAGCCTATAATTCACCCCTCCACTTT.

This clonotype was counted a few times. The chain combines TRBV29-1 with TRBJ2-7; 7 nucleotides agree with TRBD1. This CDR3 is built from 13 residues. Trimming removed 4 bases from V and 0 bases from J; junction bases left unmatched: 3. Per the germline V gene, CDR1 is SQVTM and CDR2 is ANQGSEA. CDR3 amino acids: CSVGGGFSYEQYF. DNA of the CDR3: TGCAGCGTTGGAGGGGGCTTCTCCTACGAGCAGTACTTC.

The V call is TRBV11-1, the J call TRBJ2-7; D unresolved. CDR1 is SGHAT, CDR2 FQDESV, per germline (reference sequence). The CDR3 has 19 amino acids. Trimming left V 0 bases short and J 0 bases short, with 21 bases between. The CDR3 protein is CASSLAWTFPLVSSYEQYF. The CDR3 DNA follows: TGTGCCAGCAGCTTAGCGTGGACCTTCCCTTTAGTGAGCTCCTACGAGCAGTACTTC.

This clonotype came up many times. The rearrangement links TRBV6-2 or TRBV6-3 to TRBJ2-5, with 10 nucleotides matching TRBD2. V shed 0 bases, J shed 4 bases, and the junction held 8 bases outside the gene matches. The CDR3 runs to 17 residues. Germline CDR1 MNHEY, CDR2 SVGEGT. For the CDR3, the DNA is TGTGCCAGCAGTTACTCCCTAGCGGGGGACCGGGGAGAGACCCAGTACTTC. Amino acids: CASSYSLAGDRGETQYF.

This clonotype was recorded many times. This chain links TRBV6-5 with TRBJ1-2, with unresolved D. Germline-derived CDR1 and CDR2 are MNHEY and SVGAGI. The CDR3 is 13 residues long. Trimming stripped 0 bases from V and 1 base from J, with 3 bases between. The CDR3 spells CASSYSLNYGYTF. The CDR3 DNA is TGTGCCAGCAGTTACTCACTTAACTATGGCTACACCTTC.

J is TRBJ2-7 and V is TRBV20-1; the D gene is possibly TRBD2 (6 bases). The germline CDR1 and CDR2 sequences are DFQATT and SNEGSKA (reference sequence). V lost 3 bases, J lost 0 bases, and 12 bases lay in between. The CDR3 totals 14 residues. The CDR3 loop is CSARFLGSSYEQYF. DNA of the CDR3: TGCAGTGCTAGGTTTCTCGGGAGCTCCTACGAGCAGTACTTC.

This clonotype showed up many times. V gene TRBV7-3 combines with J gene TRBJ2-6; D possibly corresponds to TRBD2 (6 bases). This CDR3 spans 18 amino acids. CDR1 and CDR2 from the germline V gene are SGHTA and FQGTGA. Deletions cut 3 bases from V and 1 base from J, with 16 bases between. The chain's CDR3 is CASSLLGTRGSGANVLTF. The CDR3 DNA follows: TGTGCCAGCAGCTTGCTGGGCACCCGGGGGTCTGGGGCCAACGTCCTGACTTTC.

The rearrangement links TRBV12-3 or TRBV12-4 to TRBJ1-5; weak D call: TRBD1 (5 bases). V shed 3 bases and J shed 4 bases, with 10 bases lying between them. CDR3 length: 14 residues. The CDR3 spells CASSLRGMNQPQHF. The CDR3 DNA reads as TGTGCCAGCAGTTTGCGGGGGATGAATCAGCCCCAGCATTTT.

Turning to this clonotype: Since a much larger clone is just one base distant, this may be a read error. The V call is TRBV19, the J call TRBJ1-5; D gene uncertain. Trimming pared 3 bases from V and 3 bases from J, leaving 12 bases between. The CDR3 consists of 15 residues. Germline V gives CDR1 LNHDA, CDR2 SQIVND (reference sequence). Here the CDR3 reads CASSMVLGNNQPQHF. CDR3 bases: TGTGCCAGTAGTATGGTTCTCGGGAACAATCAGCCCCAGCATTTT. Full variable domain (remainder filled in from reference TRBV19 and TRBJ1-5): DGGITQSPKYLFRKEGQNVTLSCEQNLNHDAMYWYRQDPGQGLRLIYYSQIVNDFQKGDIAEGYSVSREKKESFPLTVTSAQKNPTAFYLCASSMVLGNNQPQHFGDGTRLSIL.

This clonotype was counted at least ten times. The gene calls are TRBV28 and TRBJ1-1; TRBD1 matches 8 bases. The CDR3 is 12 residues long. The germline V gene encodes CDR1 MDHEN and CDR2 SYDVKM. V was clipped by 11 bases and J by 5 bases; unmatched bases: 7. The CDR3 DNA sequence: TGTGCCGGAAGAACAGGGGGGACTGAAGCTTTCTTT. This sequence encodes CAGRTGGTEAFF.

This clonotype came up many times. A read error may account for a junction end that differs from germline. The rearrangement uses TRBV7-7 and TRBJ2-5; TRBD2 matches 7 bases. CDR1 and CDR2 (germline): SSHAT, FNYEAQ (reference sequence). This CDR3 is 15 amino acids long. The CDR3 sequence is CASSLGGGFGETQYF. The CDR3 DNA is TGTGCTAGCAGCTTAGGCGGGGGTTTTGGCGAGACCCAGTACTTC.

The chain combines TRBV4-1 with TRBJ1-3; a weak D match, TRBD1 (5 bases). This CDR3 region has 17 residues. V lost 0 bases and J 3 bases, leaving 15 bases between the germline ends. Per the germline V gene, CDR1 is MGHRA and CDR2 is YSYEKL. CDR3 coding DNA: TGCGCCAGCAGCCAAGATCGGGACGGAGTAGGTGGAAACACCATATATTTT. Residues: CASSQDRDGVGGNTIYF.

This clonotype was seen repeatedly, ten times or more. V is TRBV12-3 or TRBV12-4 and J is TRBJ2-7; 10 bases are shared with TRBD1. Trimming removed 6 bases from V and 7 bases from J; junction bases left unmatched: 9. The CDR3 runs to 14 residues. CDR3 residues: CASRSRDRGYEQYF. CDR3 nucleotides: TGTGCCAGCAGGAGCCGGGACAGGGGTTATGAGCAGTACTTC.

J is TRBJ1-5 and V is TRBV12-3 or TRBV12-4; TRBD1 matches 9 bases. Trimming cost V 7 bases and J 3 bases; bases outside gene matches: 10. This CDR3 spans 16 amino acids. As DNA, the CDR3 is TGTGCCAGCACCTACCACAGGGGGCAGTACAATCAGCCCCAGCATTTT. Protein product: CASTYHRGQYNQPQHF.

This clonotype showed up many times. The J gene is TRBJ2-7, the V gene TRBV15; 8 nucleotides align to TRBD1. V lost 1 base to trimming and J lost 3 bases; unmatched junction nucleotides: 8. The germline CDR1 and CDR2 sequences are LNHNV and YYDKDF (reference sequence). The length of the CDR3 is 16 residues. The CDR3 region is CATSRAIGTGIYEQYF. The CDR3, as DNA: TGTGCCACCAGCAGAGCTATCGGGACAGGCATCTACGAGCAGTACTTC.

This clonotype turned up a few times. The chain uses TRBV11-2 and TRBJ2-7, with 9 bases lining up with TRBD1. From germline, CDR1 is SGHAT and CDR2 FQNNGV. There are 18 residues in the CDR3. Trimming removed 5 bases from V and 0 bases from J; junction bases left unmatched: 14. CDR3 in DNA: TGTGCCAGCAGCGGTACAGGGGGCACCCTTGCATACTCCTACGAGCAGTACTTC. It encodes CASSGTGGTLAYSYEQYF.

This clonotype was detected many times. CDR3 region: CASSLAGQATQYF. In DNA form, the CDR3 reads TGCGCCAGCAGCTTGGCAGGCCAGGCGACCCAGTACTTC. V gene TRBV5-1 combines with J gene TRBJ2-5; D unclear. Germline assignment: CDR1 SGHRS and CDR2 YFSETQ. V shed 0 bases and J shed 7 bases, with 10 bases lying between them. This CDR3 is 13 amino acids long.

Ten or more counts support this clonotype. The chain recombines TRBV6-1 with TRBJ1-1; D not resolved. This CDR3 is 14 amino acids long. Germline lookup yields CDR1 MNHNS and CDR2 SASEGT. Trimming removed 7 bases at V and 0 bases at J, with 12 bases between. CDR3 residues: CASKGGEMNTEAFF. In nucleotides, the CDR3 is TGTGCCAGCAAGGGCGGGGAAATGAACACTGAAGCTTTCTTT.

This clonotype was seen ten or more times. This rearrangement joins TRBV10-1 to TRBJ2-5; 8 bases are a match to TRBD2. Germline-derived CDR1 and CDR2 are WNHNN and SYGVQD (reference sequence). This CDR3 region has 13 residues. J lost 5 bases, V lost 3 bases, and 2 bases had no gene match. CDR3 protein: CASSELAVETQYF. The CDR3 DNA sequence: TGCGCCAGCAGTGAACTAGCGGTCGAGACCCAGTACTTC.

This clonotype occurred many times. The chain couples TRBV12-3 or TRBV12-4 to TRBJ1-5; D gene ambiguous. Trimming took off 7 bases at V and 5 bases at J, with 12 bases between the two ends. The CDR3 contains 13 residues. In nucleotides, the CDR3 is TGTGCCAGCACCCGCGGCCCAGATCAGCCCCAGCATTTT. Translated: CASTRGPDQPQHF.

This clonotype was recorded at least ten times. The gene calls are TRBV29-1 and TRBJ1-2; 7 nucleotides agree with TRBD1. Germline V gene lookup returns CDR1 SQVTM and CDR2 ANQGSEA. The junction had 20 bases not matched to a gene; V was cut back by 4 bases and J by 9 bases. This CDR3 comprises 16 residues. The CDR3 spells CSVVGTYWGDSLRYTF. The CDR3 region has the DNA TGCAGCGTTGTGGGGACGTACTGGGGGGACAGCCTTCGCTACACCTTC.

This clonotype was observed at least ten times. No conserved phenylalanine or tryptophan is present at the end of the CDR3, so a read error is the likely explanation. The gene calls are TRBV28 and TRBJ1-1; the match to TRBD1 covers 8 bases. With V trimmed by 10 bases and J by 4 bases, 8 bases remained unmatched. The germline V gene encodes CDR1 MDHEN and CDR2 SYDVKM. The CDR3 sequence is 13 residues long. The CDR3 sequence: CATMTGVGTEAFL. The CDR3 DNA follows: TGTGCCACAATGACAGGGGTGGGCACTGAAGCTTTCCTT.

This clonotype was observed a handful of times. The rearrangement joins TRBV5-8 to TRBJ2-5; D is undetermined. The CDR3 loop spans 15 amino acids. The ends were cut back, 2 bases at V and 1 base at J, with 12 bases in the middle. The V gene's germline CDR1 is SGHTS and CDR2 YDEGEE. The CDR3 spells CASSLIDHFQETQYF. The CDR3 DNA follows: TGTGCCAGCAGCTTAATTGATCATTTCCAAGAGACCCAGTACTTC.

This clonotype has a count of ten or more. CDR3 nucleotide sequence: TGTGCCAGCACCCGGACAGGGATGAACACTGAAGCTTTCTTT. This sequence encodes CASTRTGMNTEAFF. The rearrangement uses TRBV6-1 and TRBJ1-1, with TRBD1 identical over 8 bases. The CDR3 spans 14 residues. CDR1 is MNHNS and CDR2 is SASEGT in the germline V gene. The junction had 4 bases not matched to a gene; V was cut back by 7 bases and J by 0 bases.

This clonotype occurred a few times. The chain has TRBV7-6 and TRBJ1-1; a weak D match, TRBD1 (6 bases). Trimming took 3 bases from V and 4 from J, leaving 21 bases between them. CDR1 and CDR2 (germline): SGHVS, FNYEAQ. The CDR3 is 17 residues long. The CDR3 region is CASSLFETGHEGTEAFF. In nucleotides, the CDR3 is TGTGCCAGCAGCTTGTTTGAGACAGGCCACGAGGGCACTGAAGCTTTCTTT.

This clonotype was recorded many times. V usage is TRBV2 and J usage is TRBJ2-5; D is uncertain. V was clipped by 5 bases and J by 3 bases, with 10 bases between them. This CDR3 is built from 13 residues. Germline lookup yields CDR1 SNHLY and CDR2 FYNNEI. DNA for the CDR3: TGTGCCAGCAGTAAGTTACGAGAAGAGACCCAGTACTTC. Amino acid sequence: CASSKLREETQYF.

This clonotype was recorded at least ten times. The chain recombines TRBV5-1 with TRBJ2-6; D call uncertain. V shed 0 bases and J shed 2 bases, with 3 bases lying between them. The CDR3 length is 14 residues. Germline values: CDR1 SGHRS, CDR2 YFSETQ. Here the CDR3 DNA reads TGCGCCAGCAGCTTGGGGGCTGGGGCCAACGTCCTGACTTTC. Its protein product is CASSLGAGANVLTF. Full variable domain (rest looked up from reference TRBV5-1 and TRBJ2-6): KAGVTQTPRYLIKTRGQQVTLSCSPISGHRSVSWYQQTPGQGLQFLFEYFSETQRNKGNFPGRFSGRQFSNSRSEMNVSTLELGDSALYLCASSLGAGANVLTFGAGSRLTVL.

Points on this clonotype: A read error may account for a junction end that differs from germline. Here the CDR3 reads CASSHSDTQYF. The CDR3 DNA reads as TGTGCCAGCAGTCACTCGGATACCCAGTACTTC. The chain recombines TRBV6-2 or TRBV6-3 with TRBJ2-5; D not certain. Germline loops: CDR1 MNHEY, CDR2 SVGEGT. The CDR3 is 11 amino acids.

This clonotype showed up many times. The J gene is TRBJ1-6, the V gene TRBV14; D is unresolved. CDR3 length equals 15 residues. V shed 1 base and J shed 10 bases, with 14 bases lying between them. Germline CDR1 and CDR2: SGHDN and FVKESK. The CDR3 bases are TGTGCCAGCAGCCAAGGACACAATACTGGATCACCCCTCCACTTT. Translating gives CASSQGHNTGSPLHF.

This clonotype has ten or more counts. The DNA for the CDR3 is TGTGCCAGCAGTCGAGAGGGTCGGAACACTGAAGCTTTCTTT. Amino acids: CASSREGRNTEAFF. This sequence joins TRBV6-1 and TRBJ1-1; D call uncertain. CDR3 length equals 14 residues. V was pared by 5 bases and J by 1 base, with 11 bases between. Germline V lookup: CDR1 MNHNS, CDR2 SASEGT.